This section outlines one T cell receptor (beta chain) sequence together with its context. The data were taken from a study of cytomegalovirus exposure and HLA in healthy donors. This PCR relied on a set of 60 Vbeta primers and 13 Jbeta primers. In the authors' methods: Later work found 74 million or so unique TCR beta chains, with about 10 million shared. Sequencing used immunoSEQ multiplex PCR; TCRdb keeps in-frame clones, though not all of them. Clone size and V and J calls were adopted from that table, with D and trimming inferred from the DNA. The repertoire has 100,000 to 120,000 clones, around 76% of them found once; the top ten carry 10% to 15%. CDR1 and CDR2 (germline): SGHAT, FQNNGV. V lost 0 bases to trimming and J lost 4 bases; unmatched junction nucleotides: 3. There are 15 residues in the CDR3.

This receptor was obtained from a man aged 25 to 40 in good health and CMV-seropositive. Sequenced input: PBMCs. The chain uses TRBV11-2 and TRBJ2-1, with TRBD1 identical over 7 bases. The CDR3 nucleotides are TGTGCCAGCAGCTTAGATCAGGGGGAGTACAATGAGCAGTTCTTC. It specifies CASSLDQGEYNEQFF.